The clone carrying this TCR beta chain showed up just a few times. These data come from a study of blood T cells in healthy people across ages. PCR was performed a second time for roughly 7 to 11 cycles using a sample-barcoded 5' primer and a J-beta primer mix. TCRdb analysed the 5' RACE reads with MiXCR anew, one entry per CDR3 protein. The table lists approximately 1.5 million distinct CDR3 sequences, roughly 32% of them singletons. V was shortened by 10 bases and J by 1 base, with 13 bases between the two germline ends. Germline lookup yields CDR1 LNHDA and CDR2 SQIVND (reference sequence). The CDR3 extends over 13 amino acids.

This clonotype originated in a woman aged 30 to 39 in good health. The material sequenced was blood. J is TRBJ1-1 and V is TRBV19; no clear D gene. CDR3 in DNA: TGTGCCACCCTCGGGAATTCGAACACTGAAGCTTTCTTT. It encodes CATLGNSNTEAFF.